This TCR beta chain was retrieved from a study of radiation and T cells in renal cell carcinoma. On the study more broadly: Nephrectomy followed 15 Gy stereotactic body radiation by 4 weeks. Study-level findings and limits: Baseline intratumoral clonotype presence is unknown without pretreatment biopsies. Top tumor clonotypes rose in blood 2 weeks post-radiation, then contracted.

The time point is: baseline pretreatment blood. As to treatment: 15 Gy SBRT to primary tumor, nephrectomy 4 weeks later. This renal cell carcinoma was of the clear cell type. As concerns this clone: The antigen is not known.

Sequencing used immunoSEQ multiplex PCR; TCRdb keeps in-frame clones, though not all of them. This sample has around 160,000 clones, with about 88% found just once. The source of this sequence is a woman aged 70-85 years with renal cell carcinoma. The sequences come from blood, collected from a patient whose treatment included radiotherapy and nephrectomy.

CDR3 DNA: TGTGCCAGCAGTGGAGGCAGGGGCCCTTATAGCAATCAGCCCCAGCATTTT. Its translation: CASSGGRGPYSNQPQHF. The chain links TRBV6-1 to TRBJ1-5, with a tentative D call TRBD1 (6 bases). This CDR3 is 17 amino acids long. Looked up from germline, CDR1 is MNHNS and CDR2 is SASEGT. The V end was cut by 4 bases, the J end by 0 bases, with 16 bases between.